This T cell receptor beta chain originates from a study of beta chain features in type 1 diabetes. Every bit of the isolated RNA underwent reverse transcription, so sequencing read expressed TCRB transcripts. The method was immunoSEQ multiplex PCR; TCRdb's version includes in-frame clones alone and lacks a portion of them. Found here are 100,000 to 150,000 clones, around a sixth of them singletons; the top ten hold 2% to 3%. This clone was counted between two and nine times. The antigen is not known. General observations from the study: All four CD4+ subsets from Type 1 diabetes patients carried moderately but significantly shorter TCRB CDR3s.

The germline CDR1 and CDR2 sequences are SGDLS and YYNGEE. The CDR3 is 19 residues long. The germline V and J ends were trimmed by 0 bases and 1 base, with 22 bases remaining between them. The collection from each donor was one heparinised blood draw averaging about 116 mL. The clonotype originates from a man between 18 and 29 years old with type 1 diabetes. The sample consisted of central memory CD4+ T cells from blood. This rearrangement joins TRBV9 to TRBJ1-1; D ambiguous. The CDR3 reads CASSVERKGIRAGNTEAFF. CDR3 nucleotides: TGTGCCAGCAGCGTAGAGCGTAAGGGCATCCGAGCGGGGAACACTGAAGCTTTCTTT.